Below, 32 T cell receptor beta chains from the same sample are listed, as sequenced in a study of Graves' ophthalmopathy and Graves' hyperthyroidism. Amplification of TCR beta CDR3 regions used RNA transcripts. RT-PCR was first run with HTBI primers, then multiplex PCR in a second round. TCRdb reanalysed the multiplex PCR reads using MiXCR and keeps one entry per CDR3 protein. There are around 520,000 distinct CDR3 sequences in the sample; roughly 39% occur only once, and about 4.2% lies in the top ten. Sequencing used peripheral blood or thyroid tissue (not recorded which). Source of these receptors: an adult man with Graves' hyperthyroidism.

This clonotype occurred a few times. V gene TRBV15 combines with J gene TRBJ2-3; no clear D gene. The CDR3 totals 14 residues. Germline CDR1 and CDR2: LNHNV and YYDKDF (reference sequence). Deletions cut 0 bases from V and 5 bases from J, with 9 bases between. CDR3 DNA sequence: TGTGCCACCAGCAGAGATCTGTCGCGAGATACGCAGTATTTT. Translated: CATSRDLSRDTQYF.

The chain couples TRBV2 to TRBJ2-7; D is unresolved. Germline V gives CDR1 SNHLY, CDR2 FYNNEI. The CDR3 extends over 17 amino acids. Between the trimmed V and J ends, which lost 4 bases and 0 bases, there was a span of 19 bases. CDR3 protein: CASSVVVGGPYSYEQYF. The CDR3 DNA reads as TGTGCCAGCAGTGTTGTCGTCGGTGGCCCTTACTCCTACGAGCAGTACTTC. Full variable domain (missing parts from reference TRBV2 and TRBJ2-7): EPEVTQTPSHQVTQMGQEVILRCVPISNHLYFYWYRQILGQKVEFLVSFYNNEISEKSEIFDDQFSVERPDGSNFTLKIRSTKLEDSAMYFCASSVVVGGPYSYEQYFGPGTRLTVT.

The chain joins TRBV14 to TRBJ2-7; maybe TRBD1 (5 bases). V gave up 0 bases and J gave up 5 bases, with 8 bases separating them. Germline CDR1 SGHDN, CDR2 FVKESK. CDR3 length: 13 amino acids. As DNA, the CDR3 is TGTGCCAGCAGCCAAGATGGCAGGGACGAGCAGTACTTC. Encoded protein: CASSQDGRDEQYF.

Ten or more counts support this clonotype. The J gene is TRBJ2-3, the V gene TRBV29-1; D is possibly TRBD1 (5 bases). Trimming removed 4 bases from V and 4 bases from J, with 15 bases in between. Germline V gene data show CDR1 as SQVTM and CDR2 as ANQGSEA. This CDR3 has 14 residues. The CDR3 loop is CSVAGQGEADTQYF. The CDR3 DNA is TGCAGCGTTGCTGGGCAGGGTGAGGCAGATACGCAGTATTTT.

The V call is TRBV29-1, the J call TRBJ2-7; D is unclear. This CDR3 has 12 amino acids. V was clipped by 8 bases and J by 3 bases, with 14 bases between them. Germline lookup yields CDR1 SQVTM and CDR2 ANQGSEA. CDR3: CSLEGGYYEQYF. Written as DNA, the CDR3 is TGCAGCTTAGAAGGCGGATACTACGAGCAGTACTTC.

This clonotype came up many times. The rearrangement links TRBV5-1 to TRBJ2-5; TRBD2 matches at 9 bases. There are 15 residues in the CDR3. Germline CDR1 and CDR2: SGHRS and YFSETQ. J was trimmed by 3 bases and V by 0 bases; bases with no gene match: 3. Here the CDR3 DNA reads TGCGCCAGCAGCTTGGGCCAGCGGGGGGAAGAGACCCAGTACTTC. It encodes CASSLGQRGEETQYF.

The J gene is TRBJ2-7, the V gene TRBV28; 7 bases agree with TRBD1. With 5 bases clipped from V and 2 bases from J, the junction kept 6 bases outside the gene matches. Germline loops: CDR1 MDHEN, CDR2 SYDVKM. The CDR3 consists of 14 residues. The DNA for the CDR3 is TGTGCCAGCAGTCAACTGGGACAGACCTACGAGCAGTACTTC. Protein sequence: CASSQLGQTYEQYF.

This chain uses TRBV28 with TRBJ2-7; no definite D call. The tail of the sequence fits TRBJ2-1 better, so the J call may be wrong. The germline CDR1 and CDR2 sequences are MDHEN and SYDVKM. The CDR3 runs to 12 residues. In nucleotides, the CDR3 is TGTGCCAGCAGTTTAACCTCCTACGAGCAGTTCTTC. Protein: CASSLTSYEQFF.

V usage is TRBV20-1 and J usage is TRBJ1-1, with TRBD1 matching 9 bases. V lost 5 bases to trimming and J lost 4 bases; unmatched junction nucleotides: 11. The CDR3 is 15 residues long. CDR1 is DFQATT and CDR2 is SNEGSKA in the germline V gene (reference sequence). The CDR3 coding sequence is TGCAGTGCTCCGGGACAGGGTCCCTTGGGCACTGAAGCTTTCTTT. Protein sequence: CSAPGQGPLGTEAFF.

Worth noting for this clonotype: A read error is possible here, since a much larger clone lies one base away. The V and J genes are TRBV6-1 and TRBJ1-2, with D hard to call. The ends were cut back, 7 bases at V and 4 bases at J, with 16 bases in the middle. This CDR3 is 14 amino acids long. The germline V gene encodes CDR1 MNHNS and CDR2 SASEGT. CDR3 amino acids: CASTSLGSSYGYTF. In nucleotides, the CDR3 is TGTGCCAGCACCTCCCTGGGCAGCTCCTATGGCTACACCTTC.

This clonotype was observed a few times. The chain is built from TRBV6-2 or TRBV6-3 and TRBJ2-7, with TRBD2 as a possible D gene (6 bases). CDR1 is MNHEY, CDR2 SVGEGT, per germline. V was clipped by 7 bases and J by 4 bases, with 14 bases between them. The CDR3 is 13 residues long. The CDR3 protein is CASTWGGRYEQYF. The CDR3 DNA reads as TGTGCCAGCACCTGGGGAGGTAGATACGAGCAGTACTTC.

This clonotype was detected many times. The gene calls are TRBV29-1 and TRBJ2-3; no clear D gene. This CDR3 contains 14 residues. V lost 4 bases and J lost 5, with 16 bases in between. The germline V gene has CDR1 SQVTM and CDR2 ANQGSEA. The CDR3 here is CSVGGRWAEDTQYF. Written as DNA, the CDR3 is TGCAGCGTTGGGGGAAGGTGGGCAGAAGATACGCAGTATTTT.

Worth noting for this clonotype: A much bigger clone sits one base away, suggesting this may be a read error. The genes are TRBV19 and TRBJ1-2; 9 bases are a match to TRBD1. CDR3 length equals 15 residues. The V gene end was trimmed by 5 bases and the J gene end by 0 bases; junction bases not matched to a gene: 4. Germline lookup yields CDR1 LNHDA and CDR2 SQIVND (reference sequence). The CDR3 DNA sequence: TGTGCCAGTAGTCCACAGGGGGCTTCTAACTATGGCTACACCTTC. Translated: CASSPQGASNYGYTF.

The chain combines TRBV15 with TRBJ2-5; 8 bases align to TRBD1. The junction had 4 bases not matched to a gene; V was cut back by 1 base and J by 0 bases. Germline V gene sequence: CDR1 LNHNV, CDR2 YYDKDF (reference sequence). The CDR3 consists of 16 residues. Here the CDR3 reads CATSRVAGQDQETQYF. The CDR3 bases are TGTGCCACCAGCAGAGTGGCGGGACAGGACCAAGAGACCCAGTACTTC.

This clonotype appeared a few times. V is TRBV7-3 and J is TRBJ2-6; D uncertain. The CDR3 contains 17 residues. V lost 7 bases and J lost 2, with 18 bases in between. CDR1 and CDR2 (germline): SGHTA, FQGTGA. For the CDR3, the DNA is TGTGCCAGCACCGTCAACCATCTCACACCTGGGGCCAACGTCCTGACTTTC. This sequence encodes CASTVNHLTPGANVLTF.

About this clonotype: Lacking the conserved final phenylalanine or tryptophan, this CDR3 likely reflects a read error. J is TRBJ2-5 and V is TRBV2; tentative D call: TRBD1 (8 bases). Germline values: CDR1 SNHLY, CDR2 FYNNEI. V was clipped by 7 bases and J by 9 bases, with 27 bases between them. The CDR3 length is 16 residues. CDR3 sequence reads: CASIQGVFGIREAQYL. CDR3 DNA sequence: TGTGCCAGCATACAGGGGGTATTCGGGATCCGGGAGGCCCAGTACCTC.

The V gene is TRBV7-9, the J gene TRBJ2-5; D ambiguous. Trimming shortened V by 5 bases and J by 2 bases, and 24 bases separated the two germline ends. CDR1 and CDR2 (germline): SEHNR, FQNEAQ (reference sequence). The CDR3 totals 18 residues. DNA for the CDR3: TGTGCCAGCAGCCCTGGGCTCCAAGTGCCTAATGAGCAAGAGACCCAGTACTTC. Amino acids: CASSPGLQVPNEQETQYF. Full variable domain (remainder filled in from reference TRBV7-9 and TRBJ2-5): DTGVSQNPRHKITKRGQNVTFRCDPISEHNRLYWYRQTLGQGPEFLTYFQNEAQLEKSRLLSDRFSAERPKGSFSTLEIQRTEQGDSAMYLCASSPGLQVPNEQETQYFGPGTRLLVL.

The rearrangement links TRBV20-1 to TRBJ1-1, with D perhaps matching TRBD1 (5 bases). Germline CDR1 reads DFQATT; CDR2 reads SNEGSKA (reference sequence). CDR3 length: 14 residues. With 3 bases removed from V and 1 base from J, the gap between germline ends came to 12 bases. For the CDR3, the DNA is TGCAGTGCTAGGGTAGACAGATCGAACACTGAAGCTTTCTTT. The encoded protein is CSARVDRSNTEAFF.

To note about this clonotype: One junction end disagrees with the germline gene, perhaps due to a read error. This rearrangement joins TRBV3-1 to TRBJ2-7, with D maybe TRBD1 (5 bases). The germline gives CDR1 LGHDT, CDR2 YNNKEL (reference sequence). CDR3 length equals 12 residues. This chain's CDR3 is CASSQGRGERYF. The CDR3 coding sequence is TGTGCCAGCAGCCAAGGTAGGGGCGAGCGGTACTTC.

This clonotype was picked up a small number of times. The chain carries TRBV7-9 and TRBJ2-7, with D perhaps TRBD2 (7 bases). This CDR3 has 14 amino acids. The V end lost 5 bases, the J end lost 6 bases, and 17 bases lay between the germline ends. Germline V CDR1 and CDR2: SEHNR, FQNEAQ (reference sequence). The CDR3 DNA follows: TGTGCCAGCAGCCAAGATTCCGGGGGGCTCGAGCAGTACTTC. Its protein is CASSQDSGGLEQYF. Together with reference TRBV7-9 and TRBJ2-7, the CDR3 gives the full variable domain: DTGVSQNPRHKITKRGQNVTFRCDPISEHNRLYWYRQTLGQGPEFLTYFQNEAQLEKSRLLSDRFSAERPKGSFSTLEIQRTEQGDSAMYLCASSQDSGGLEQYFGPGTRLTVT.

There are a few counts of this clonotype. This chain uses TRBV6-6 with TRBJ1-3; D remains ambiguous. Germline V CDR1 and CDR2: MNHNY, SVGAGI (reference sequence). V dropped 7 bases and J dropped 4 bases, with 23 bases sitting between them. The CDR3 is 17 residues long. The CDR3 loop is CASTTATGPTSGNTIYF. The CDR3 DNA reads as TGTGCCAGCACCACGGCCACGGGCCCGACTTCGGGAAACACCATATATTTT.

The gene calls are TRBV7-9 and TRBJ2-7; TRBD1 agrees at 7 bases. The CDR3 has 16 amino acids. Germline loops: CDR1 SEHNR, CDR2 FQNEAQ (reference sequence). Losses at the gene ends were 6 bases for V and 3 bases for J; bases not matched to a gene: 14. CDR3 sequence (DNA): TGTGCCAGCAGAACCACAGGGGTCTCCTCCTACTACGAGCAGTACTTC. Translating gives CASRTTGVSSYYEQYF.

The chain recombines TRBV2 with TRBJ2-5; D is uncertain. Per germline, CDR1 SNHLY and CDR2 FYNNEI. The CDR3 runs 15 residues. Deletions cut 2 bases from V and 0 bases from J, with 10 bases between. CDR3 in amino acids: CASSERLDHQETQYF. CDR3 DNA sequence: TGTGCCAGCAGTGAAAGGCTAGATCACCAAGAGACCCAGTACTTC.

This clonotype appeared a few times. The chain has TRBV20-1 and TRBJ2-7; D could derive from TRBD1 or TRBD2 (6 bases each). V shed 3 bases and J shed 4 bases, with 16 bases lying between them. This CDR3 has 14 residues. Germline CDR1 DFQATT, CDR2 SNEGSKA (reference sequence). The CDR3 nucleotides are TGCAGTGCTAGGAGAGGGGGGTTTGGATACGAGCAGTACTTC. Translating it yields CSARRGGFGYEQYF.

The V call is TRBV24-1, the J call TRBJ1-2, with D perhaps matching TRBD1 (6 bases). Trimming cost V 4 bases and J 8 bases, with 19 bases left between them. Germline V CDR1 and CDR2: KGHDR, SFDVKD. CDR3 length equals 15 residues. The CDR3 DNA reads as TGTGCCACCAGTGAGAACACCGGGACACGGGAGGGCTACACCTTC. Translating gives CATSENTGTREGYTF.

In DNA, the CDR3 is TGCAGCGGACGGGACAGACCTCCCTATGGCTACACCTTC. Protein product: CSGRDRPPYGYTF. V is TRBV29-1 and J is TRBJ1-2, with TRBD1 matching over 7 bases. With V trimmed by 7 bases and J by 4 bases, 9 bases remained unmatched. CDR3 length: 13 residues. Germline V gene lookup returns CDR1 SQVTM and CDR2 ANQGSEA.

At least ten counts were recorded for this clonotype. V gene TRBV7-8 combines with J gene TRBJ1-1, with D unclear. Germline CDR1 is SGHVS and CDR2 is FQNEAQ. This CDR3 region has 12 residues. V lost 5 bases and J 4 bases, leaving 8 bases between the germline ends. CDR3 bases: TGTGCCAGCAGCGCCGACCGCACTGAAGCTTTCTTT. Protein product: CASSADRTEAFF.

This clonotype was counted many times. The V gene is TRBV9, the J gene TRBJ2-7, with 8 bases that match TRBD1. Germline V gene sequence: CDR1 SGDLS, CDR2 YYNGEE. This CDR3 has 15 residues. V lost 4 bases to trimming and J lost 3 bases; unmatched junction nucleotides: 9. The CDR3 loop is CASSPVGTGGYEQYF. The CDR3 coding sequence is TGTGCCAGCAGCCCAGTCGGGACAGGAGGCTACGAGCAGTACTTC.

This clonotype came up a few times. J is TRBJ2-1 and V is TRBV29-1; 12 nucleotides line up with TRBD2. CDR1 SQVTM and CDR2 ANQGSEA come from the germline V gene. With V trimmed by 0 bases and J by 6 bases, 12 bases remained unmatched. The CDR3 extends over 18 amino acids. DNA of the CDR3: TGCAGCGTTGAAGATCCGACTAGCGGGAGAGCATTCGCCAATGAGCAGTTCTTC. Protein sequence: CSVEDPTSGRAFANEQFF.

This clonotype was found a few times. A read error may account for a junction end that differs from germline. V is TRBV5-4 and J is TRBJ1-4; 7 nucleotides agree with TRBD1. The CDR3 runs 16 residues. Germline loops: CDR1 SGHNT, CDR2 YYREEE (reference sequence). This CDR3 is CASSGGTGVVGEKLLF. The CDR3 nucleotides read TGTGCCAGCAGCGGCGGCACAGGGGTAGTTGGGGAAAAACTGCTTTTT.

This clonotype was counted once. A much more abundant neighbour one base away suggests this may be a read error. J is TRBJ1-3 and V is TRBV7-2; D unresolved. The CDR3 is 14 residues long. Germline V gene data show CDR1 as SGHTA and CDR2 as FQGNSA. CDR3 nucleotide sequence: TGTGCCAGCAGCTTAGTTGCGGCTGGAAGCACCATATATTTT. This gives the protein CASSLVAAGSTIYF.

The V and J genes are TRBV5-6 and TRBJ1-6; TRBD1 is a possible D gene (5 bases). The CDR3 consists of 13 residues. V dropped 10 bases and J dropped 8 bases, with 16 bases sitting between them. Germline loops: CDR1 SGHDT, CDR2 YYEEEE. The CDR3 sequence: CAWNQGDDSPLHF. CDR3 sequence (DNA): TGTGCCTGGAACCAAGGGGACGATTCACCCCTCCACTTT.